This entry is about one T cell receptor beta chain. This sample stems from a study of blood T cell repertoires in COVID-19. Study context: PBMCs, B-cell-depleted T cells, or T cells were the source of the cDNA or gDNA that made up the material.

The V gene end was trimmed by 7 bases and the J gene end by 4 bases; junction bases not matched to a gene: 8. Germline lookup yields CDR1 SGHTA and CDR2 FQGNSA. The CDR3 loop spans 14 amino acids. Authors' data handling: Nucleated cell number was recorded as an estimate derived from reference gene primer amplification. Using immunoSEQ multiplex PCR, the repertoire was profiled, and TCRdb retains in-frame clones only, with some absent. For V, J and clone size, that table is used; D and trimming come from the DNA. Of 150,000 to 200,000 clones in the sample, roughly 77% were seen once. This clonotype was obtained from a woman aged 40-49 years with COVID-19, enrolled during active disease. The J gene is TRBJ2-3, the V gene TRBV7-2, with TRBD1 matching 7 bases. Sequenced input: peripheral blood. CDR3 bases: TGTGCCAGCATCCCCCGAGGGGGCGCAGATACGCAGTATTTT. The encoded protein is CASIPRGGADTQYF.